The T cell receptor beta chain under discussion was sequenced for a study of T cells in Graves' hyperthyroidism and ophthalmopathy. Study observations and caveats: The model's output predicted ophthalmopathy at a median of about 6.5 months prior to onset. A model of 13 V-J pairs discriminated ophthalmopathy from stable hyperthyroidism. Most clonotypes expanded in thyroid above 0.001 were likewise present in blood.

The CDR3 regions of TCR beta were amplified from RNA transcripts. Using the HTBI primer set, a first-round RT-PCR was run on the TCR CDR3. TCRdb fed the multiplex PCR reads into MiXCR, producing one record per CDR3 protein. The data show around 540,000 distinct CDR3 sequences, with about half seen just once and approximately 8.2% held by the top ten. The germline V gene encodes CDR1 SGDLS and CDR2 YYNGEE. CDR3 length: 17 amino acids. Trimming stripped 4 bases from V and 7 bases from J, with 21 bases between. Those patients with uncontrolled infection, other autoimmune disease, pregnancy or lactation were excluded. This clonotype was recorded once. Its specificity is unknown.

Sequencing was performed on peripheral blood or thyroid tissue (not recorded which). This TCR came from a woman aged 18-29 years with Graves' hyperthyroidism. The chain joins TRBV9 to TRBJ1-6; D is perhaps TRBD1 (6 bases). CDR3 coding DNA: TGTGCCAGCAGCAATCGGCAAGGGGGGACTCCCAATTCACCCCTCCACTTT. This translates into CASSNRQGGTPNSPLHF.